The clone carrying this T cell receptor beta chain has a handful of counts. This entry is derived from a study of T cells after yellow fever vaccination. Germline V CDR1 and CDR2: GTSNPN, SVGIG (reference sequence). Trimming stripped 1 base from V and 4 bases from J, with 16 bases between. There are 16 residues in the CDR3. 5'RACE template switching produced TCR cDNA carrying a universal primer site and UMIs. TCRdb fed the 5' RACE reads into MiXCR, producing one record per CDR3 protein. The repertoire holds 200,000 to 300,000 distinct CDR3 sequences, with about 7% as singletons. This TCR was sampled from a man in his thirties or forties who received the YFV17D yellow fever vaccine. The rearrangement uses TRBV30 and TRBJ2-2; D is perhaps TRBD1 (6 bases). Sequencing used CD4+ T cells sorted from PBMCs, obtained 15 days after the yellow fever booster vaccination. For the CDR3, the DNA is TGTGCCTGGAGTGAGGGGACACCCCCGTCCACCGGGGAGCTGTTTTTT. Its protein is CAWSEGTPPSTGELFF. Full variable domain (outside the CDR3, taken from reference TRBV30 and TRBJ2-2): SQTIHQWPATLVQPVGSPLSLECTVEGTSNPNLYWYRQAAGRGLQLLFYSVGIGQISSEVPQNLSASRPQDRQFILSSKKLLLSDSGFYLCAWSEGTPPSTGELFFGEGSRLTVL.